This is a list of T cell receptor beta chains from one sample in a study of T cell responses to AZD1222 COVID-19 vaccine. Profiling relied on immunoSEQ multiplex PCR, and the TCRdb table lists in-frame clones only, not all of them. Counted here are 75,000 to 100,000 clones, about 93% occurring once; the ten biggest clones make up roughly 3.1%. The sequences come from peripheral blood, collected 28 days after the second AZD1222 dose. All receptors derive from an adult who received the AZD1222 COVID-19 vaccine. CDR3s include the opening cysteine and the closing phenylalanine or tryptophan. D genes are given only for firm matches. Clone size, where shown, is once, few, many, or a class for clones that have expanded.

D gene: -; V gene: TRBV5-1; J gene: TRBJ1-3; clone size: once; CDR3 protein: CASSEQGHGNTIYF; CDR3 DNA: TGCGCCAGCAGCGAACAGGGTCATGGAAACACCATATATTTT
D gene: TRBD2; V gene: TRBV15; J gene: TRBJ2-1; clone size: -; CDR3 protein: CATSRGTGGGDEQFF; CDR3 DNA: TGTGCCACCAGCAGGGGCACGGGGGGGGGCGATGAGCAGTTCTTC
D gene: TRBD2; V gene: TRBV9; J gene: TRBJ2-7; clone size: -; CDR3 protein: CASSSGGASEQYF; CDR3 DNA: TGTGCCAGCAGCTCCGGGGGGGCCAGCGAGCAGTACTTC
D gene: TRBD1; V gene: TRBV19; J gene: TRBJ1-5; clone size: -; CDR3 protein: CASSENRGSSQPQHF; CDR3 DNA: TGTGCCAGTAGCGAAAACAGGGGGTCGAGTCAGCCCCAGCATTTT
D gene: -; V gene: TRBV6-4; J gene: TRBJ2-3; clone size: -; CDR3 protein: CASSAWDGSTDTQYF; CDR3 DNA: TGTGCCAGCAGTGCCTGGGACGGTAGCACAGATACGCAGTATTTT
D gene: TRBD1; V gene: TRBV18; J gene: TRBJ1-5; clone size: -; CDR3 protein: CASSHIGTGEDQPQHF; CDR3 DNA: TGTGCCAGCTCACACATCGGGACAGGGGAGGATCAGCCCCAGCATTTT
D gene: TRBD1; V gene: TRBV24-1; J gene: TRBJ1-1; clone size: -; CDR3 protein: CATSPGQGWSGAFF; CDR3 DNA: TGTGCCACCAGTCCGGGACAGGGGTGGTCGGGAGCTTTCTTT
D gene: -; V gene: TRBV30; J gene: TRBJ1-1; clone size: -; CDR3 protein: CAWSAGNTEAFF; CDR3 DNA: TGTGCCTGGAGTGCCGGGAACACTGAAGCTTTCTTT
D gene: -; V gene: TRBV7-8; J gene: TRBJ1-1; clone size: -; CDR3 protein: CASSLVTGATTEAFF; CDR3 DNA: TGTGCCAGCAGCTTAGTGACGGGGGCGACCACTGAAGCTTTCTTT
D gene: -; V gene: TRBV6-1; J gene: TRBJ1-5; clone size: -; CDR3 protein: CASSEVIPGNQPQHF; CDR3 DNA: TGTGCCAGCAGTGAAGTAATACCAGGGAATCAGCCCCAGCATTTT
D gene: -; V gene: TRBV10-3; J gene: TRBJ2-7; clone size: -; CDR3 protein: CAISDTDRSYEQYF; CDR3 DNA: TGTGCCATCAGTGATACCGACAGGTCCTACGAGCAGTACTTC
D gene: -; V gene: TRBV5-6; J gene: TRBJ2-7; clone size: few; CDR3 protein: CASSLNSIYEQYF; CDR3 DNA: TGTGCCAGCAGCTTGAACAGTATCTACGAGCAGTACTTC
D gene: -; V gene: TRBV2; J gene: TRBJ1-1; clone size: -; CDR3 protein: CASSENRETEAFF; CDR3 DNA: TGTGCCAGCAGTGAAAATAGGGAGACTGAAGCTTTCTTT
D gene: TRBD1; V gene: TRBV5-1; J gene: TRBJ2-3; clone size: once; CDR3 protein: CASTQAGTDTDTQYF; CDR3 DNA: TGCGCCAGCACCCAAGCTGGGACAGACACAGATACGCAGTATTTT
D gene: TRBD2; V gene: TRBV11-3; J gene: TRBJ2-7; clone size: -; CDR3 protein: CASTQPDKGGSYEQYF; CDR3 DNA: TGTGCCAGCACCCAACCCGACAAAGGCGGGAGCTACGAGCAGTACTTC
D gene: -; V gene: TRBV18; J gene: TRBJ1-1; clone size: -; CDR3 protein: CASSASPGLNTEAFF; CDR3 DNA: TGTGCCAGCTCAGCGAGCCCGGGGCTAAACACTGAAGCTTTCTTT
D gene: -; V gene: TRBV2; J gene: TRBJ1-1; clone size: -; CDR3 protein: CASSEWRPEAFF; CDR3 DNA: TGTGCCAGCAGTGAGTGGAGGCCTGAAGCTTTCTTT
D gene: -; V gene: TRBV18; J gene: TRBJ1-1; clone size: once; CDR3 protein: CASSPQGLNTEAFF; CDR3 DNA: TGTGCCAGCTCACCACAGGGGTTGAACACTGAAGCTTTCTTT
D gene: TRBD1; V gene: TRBV7-8; J gene: TRBJ2-1; clone size: -; CDR3 protein: CASSLRTGSQSYNEQFF; CDR3 DNA: TGTGCCAGCAGCTTACGGACAGGCTCACAATCCTACAATGAGCAGTTCTTC
D gene: TRBD1; V gene: TRBV6-2/TRBV6-3; J gene: TRBJ1-5; clone size: once; CDR3 protein: CASSRQGGQPQHF; CDR3 DNA: TGTGCCAGCAGTCGACAGGGTGGTCAGCCCCAGCATTTT
D gene: TRBD1; V gene: TRBV29-1; J gene: TRBJ1-1; clone size: -; CDR3 protein: CSAREGQGMNTEAFF; CDR3 DNA: TGCAGCGCCCGAGAGGGACAGGGGATGAACACTGAAGCTTTCTTT
D gene: -; V gene: TRBV19; J gene: TRBJ1-1; clone size: -; CDR3 protein: CASSIDQVNTEAFF; CDR3 DNA: TGTGCCAGTAGTATAGATCAGGTGAACACTGAAGCTTTCTTT
D gene: -; V gene: TRBV7-9; J gene: TRBJ1-2; clone size: -; CDR3 protein: CASSSGNYYGYTF; CDR3 DNA: TGTGCCAGCAGCTCCGGGAACTACTATGGCTACACCTTC
D gene: TRBD2; V gene: TRBV20-1; J gene: TRBJ2-7; clone size: -; CDR3 protein: CSASPGGEQYF; CDR3 DNA: TGCAGTGCCAGCCCGGGGGGCGAGCAGTACTTC
D gene: -; V gene: TRBV18; J gene: TRBJ1-6; clone size: -; CDR3 protein: CASSRSDTSYNSPLHF; CDR3 DNA: TGTGCCAGCTCAAGATCCGATACCTCCTATAATTCACCCCTCCACTTT
D gene: -; V gene: TRBV2; J gene: TRBJ1-5; clone size: -; CDR3 protein: CASRAGLSSQPQHF; CDR3 DNA: TGTGCCAGCAGGGCAGGATTGTCTTCTCAGCCCCAGCATTTT
D gene: TRBD1; V gene: TRBV6-6; J gene: TRBJ1-5; clone size: -; CDR3 protein: CASSPQTGGTRSNRPQHF; CDR3 DNA: TGTGCCAGCAGTCCCCAGACAGGGGGCACAAGGAGCAATCGGCCCCAGCATTTT
D gene: -; V gene: TRBV6-5; J gene: TRBJ2-7; clone size: -; CDR3 protein: CASSYSGLIYEQYF; CDR3 DNA: TGTGCCAGCAGTTACTCGGGGTTAATCTACGAGCAGTACTTC
D gene: -; V gene: TRBV7-2; J gene: TRBJ1-2; clone size: -; CDR3 protein: CASSFLGGNYGYTF; CDR3 DNA: TGTGCCAGCAGCTTCCTCGGGGGCAACTATGGCTACACCTTC
D gene: -; V gene: TRBV3-1/TRBV3-2; J gene: TRBJ2-4; clone size: -; CDR3 protein: CASSQRGEGKNIQYF; CDR3 DNA: TGTGCCAGCAGCCAACGCGGCGAGGGCAAAAACATTCAGTACTTC
D gene: TRBD1; V gene: TRBV7-2; J gene: TRBJ2-3; clone size: -; CDR3 protein: CASSLETGPTDTQYF; CDR3 DNA: TGTGCCAGCAGCTTAGAGACAGGGCCCACAGATACGCAGTATTTT
D gene: TRBD1; V gene: TRBV5-1; J gene: TRBJ1-1; clone size: -; CDR3 protein: CASSLFRGLAEAFF; CDR3 DNA: TGCGCCAGCAGCTTGTTCAGGGGGCTAGCTGAAGCTTTCTTT
D gene: -; V gene: TRBV7-3; J gene: TRBJ2-7; clone size: -; CDR3 protein: CASSLEAGPYEQYF; CDR3 DNA: TGTGCCAGCAGCTTGGAGGCAGGTCCCTACGAGCAGTACTTC
D gene: -; V gene: TRBV7-8; J gene: TRBJ2-7; clone size: -; CDR3 protein: CASSLSQGTYEQYF; CDR3 DNA: TGTGCCAGCAGCTTAAGCCAGGGAACCTACGAGCAGTACTTC
D gene: TRBD1; V gene: TRBV2; J gene: TRBJ1-5; clone size: -; CDR3 protein: CASRDSGTGVLSNQPQHF; CDR3 DNA: TGTGCCAGCAGGGACTCCGGGACAGGGGTGCTTAGCAATCAGCCCCAGCATTTT
D gene: -; V gene: TRBV19; J gene: TRBJ1-6; clone size: once; CDR3 protein: CASSIRANPSYNSPLHF; CDR3 DNA: TGTGCCAGTAGTATCAGGGCCAATCCCTCCTATAATTCACCCCTCCACTTT
D gene: -; V gene: TRBV27; J gene: TRBJ1-6; clone size: -; CDR3 protein: CASSLGFSFAYNSPLHF; CDR3 DNA: TGTGCCAGCAGTTTAGGCTTTAGCTTCGCCTATAATTCACCCCTCCACTTT
D gene: TRBD2; V gene: TRBV7-3; J gene: TRBJ2-5; clone size: few; CDR3 protein: CASSPQRGGQTQYF; CDR3 DNA: TGTGCCAGCAGCCCCCAGCGGGGGGGCCAGACCCAGTACTTC
D gene: -; V gene: TRBV5-6; J gene: TRBJ2-7; clone size: -; CDR3 protein: CASTPGGTAEVKQYF; CDR3 DNA: TGTGCCAGCACCCCCGGGGGCACGGCTGAGGTGAAGCAGTACTTC
D gene: -; V gene: TRBV5-6; J gene: TRBJ1-1; clone size: -; CDR3 protein: CASSLDSEAFF; CDR3 DNA: TGTGCCAGCAGCTTGGATTCCGAAGCTTTCTTT
D gene: -; V gene: TRBV7-8; J gene: TRBJ2-1; clone size: -; CDR3 protein: CASSPAQHNEQFF; CDR3 DNA: TGTGCCAGCAGCCCAGCACAACACAATGAGCAGTTCTTC
D gene: -; V gene: TRBV30; J gene: TRBJ2-1; clone size: -; CDR3 protein: CAWISQGIINEQFF; CDR3 DNA: TGTGCCTGGATCTCCCAGGGGATTATTAATGAGCAGTTCTTC
D gene: -; V gene: TRBV11-2; J gene: TRBJ2-2; clone size: -; CDR3 protein: CASSLDLGLITGELFF; CDR3 DNA: TGTGCCAGCAGCTTAGATCTGGGACTCATCACCGGGGAGCTGTTTTTT
D gene: -; V gene: TRBV12-3/TRBV12-4; J gene: TRBJ2-7; clone size: -; CDR3 protein: CASSLIGGDEQYF; CDR3 DNA: TGTGCCAGCAGTTTAATTGGAGGGGACGAGCAGTACTTC
D gene: TRBD1; V gene: TRBV13; J gene: TRBJ2-3; clone size: -; CDR3 protein: CASSFLTGAYTDTQYF; CDR3 DNA: TGTGCCAGCAGCTTCCTAACAGGGGCCTACACAGATACGCAGTATTTT
D gene: -; V gene: TRBV29-1; J gene: TRBJ1-2; clone size: -; CDR3 protein: CSVWDDSGVGYGYTF; CDR3 DNA: TGCAGCGTTTGGGATGACTCAGGGGTTGGCTATGGCTACACCTTC